The 11 T cell receptor beta chains presented below share a single source sample, sequenced in a study of OX40 agonist ivuxolimab in advanced cancers. The repertoire was sequenced with immunoSEQ multiplex PCR; TCRdb's copy has only in-frame clones and lacks some. The sample carries fewer than 70,000 clones, about 80% recorded once. The specimen comprised CD4+ or CD8+ T cells sorted from blood, sampled in a trial of the OX40 agonist ivuxolimab. The origin of the receptors is an adult with an advanced solid tumor such as melanoma, head and neck, liver or kidney cancer.

The chain employs TRBV6-5 and TRBJ2-3; D call uncertain. Trimming stripped 2 bases from V and 5 bases from J, with 8 bases between. Germline CDR1 is MNHEY and CDR2 is SVGAGI. The CDR3 extends over 13 amino acids. In DNA, the CDR3 is TGTGCCAGCAGTTACAAACCCGGAGATACGCAGTATTTT. Encoded protein: CASSYKPGDTQYF.

CDR3 nucleotides: TGTGCCAGCAGCCAGGCCTGGGGACTAGCGGGGAGCACAGATACGCAGTATTTT. Translating gives CASSQAWGLAGSTDTQYF. J is TRBJ2-3 and V is TRBV14; 13 bases align to TRBD2. This CDR3 has 18 residues. CDR1 is SGHDN, CDR2 FVKESK, per germline. Losses at the gene ends were 3 bases for V and 0 bases for J; bases not matched to a gene: 6.

This chain links TRBV13 with TRBJ2-5; TRBD1 aligns across 12 bases. Looked up from germline, CDR1 is PRHDT and CDR2 is FYEKMQ (reference sequence). The CDR3 consists of 17 residues. V gave up 5 bases and J gave up 5 bases; unmatched junction bases: 12. CDR3 nucleotide sequence: TGTGCCAGCAGCATTAGGAGGGACAGGGGGCTAGGGGAGACCCAGTACTTC. This codes for CASSIRRDRGLGETQYF.

This sequence joins TRBV6-6 and TRBJ2-1; the match to TRBD2 covers 8 bases. V lost 4 bases, J lost 15 bases, and 8 bases stayed unmatched. The CDR3 is made up of 12 amino acids. Looked up from germline, CDR1 is MNHNY and CDR2 is SVGAGI (reference sequence). The CDR3, as DNA: TGTGCCAGCAGTTCCCGGGAGGGGCGTCGGTTCTTC. Translated: CASSSREGRRFF.

The rearrangement uses TRBV28 and TRBJ2-7; 7 bases align to TRBD2. The germline gives CDR1 MDHEN, CDR2 SYDVKM. V lost 4 bases to trimming and J lost 5 bases; unmatched junction nucleotides: 8. The CDR3 has 14 residues. The CDR3 DNA reads as TGTGCCAGCAGTTCCCCCGGGACTAAAGACGAGCAGTACTTC. Translating it yields CASSSPGTKDEQYF. Supplemented by reference TRBV28 and TRBJ2-7, the full variable domain reads DVKVTQSSRYLVKRTGEKVFLECVQDMDHENMFWYRQDPGLGLRLIYFSYDVKMKEKGDIPEGYSVSREKKERFSLILESASTNQTSMYLCASSSPGTKDEQYFGPGTRLTVT.

Worth noting for this clone: Other DNA sequences in the same sample also yield this CDR3. The rearrangement uses TRBV30 and TRBJ1-3, with TRBD1 identical over 8 bases. The trim removed 0 bases at V and 7 bases at J, leaving 5 bases unmatched. The CDR3 loop spans 14 amino acids. Germline CDR1 is GTSNPN and CDR2 is SVGIG (reference sequence). The CDR3 sequence is CAWSVGQGGNTIYF. Written as DNA, the CDR3 is TGTGCCTGGAGTGTTGGACAGGGTGGGAACACCATATATTTT.

The chain is built from TRBV6-1 and TRBJ2-3; 7 nucleotides match TRBD1. CDR1 and CDR2 from the germline V gene are MNHNS and SASEGT. V shed 4 bases and J 2 bases; nucleotides not matched to a gene: 15. This CDR3 is built from 18 residues. DNA for the CDR3: TGTGCCAGCAGTGTAGGACCAATTCGACAGGGCGACACAGATACGCAGTATTTT. It codes for CASSVGPIRQGDTDTQYF.

The table lists this clone with a few counts. V is TRBV9 and J is TRBJ1-4, with a possible D match to TRBD1 (5 bases). V was trimmed by 4 bases and J by 5 bases, leaving 24 bases between them. CDR1 is SGDLS and CDR2 is YYNGEE in the germline V gene. This CDR3 contains 18 residues. The CDR3 protein is CASSLGGGAAPINEKLFF. Written as DNA, the CDR3 is TGTGCCAGCAGCCTGGGGGGGGGTGCGGCCCCAATAAATGAAAAACTGTTTTTT.

The chain carries TRBV29-1 and TRBJ2-1; 11 bases are a match to TRBD2. This CDR3 has 14 amino acids. V lost 6 bases, J lost 4 bases, and 5 bases stayed unmatched. Germline V gene data show CDR1 as SQVTM and CDR2 as ANQGSEA. The DNA for the CDR3 is TGCAGCGTGCTGGGGACTAGCGGATACAATGAGCAGTTCTTC. This sequence encodes CSVLGTSGYNEQFF.

The chain uses TRBV30 and TRBJ2-3; the D is unclear. With 6 bases removed from V and 3 bases from J, the gap between germline ends came to 13 bases. CDR1 is GTSNPN, CDR2 SVGIG, per germline (reference sequence). This CDR3 contains 13 residues. The CDR3 nucleotides are TGTGCCTGCCGACGGGTAGGGACAGATACGCAGTATTTT. Protein: CACRRVGTDTQYF.

This clone was observed a handful of times. The chain combines TRBV4-1 with TRBJ1-2, with a tentative D call TRBD1 (5 bases). Per the germline V gene, CDR1 is MGHRA and CDR2 is YSYEKL. The CDR3 has 15 amino acids. With 1 base removed from V and 1 base from J, the gap between germline ends came to 10 bases. The CDR3 DNA sequence: TGCGCCAGCAGCCAAGGACAGACCATTAACTATGGCTACACCTTC. Protein sequence: CASSQGQTINYGYTF.